This is a list of T cell receptor beta chains from one sample in a study of vaccination and CD4 T cells after COVID-19. TCRdb itself ran the PCR reads through MiXCR, one entry per CDR3 protein. The sample has fewer than 20,000 distinct CDR3 sequences; around 75% are singletons. Their target antigens are unknown. The sample in question was CD4+ T cells from blood, cultured in vitro, obtained after SARS-CoV-2 vaccination. The receptors shown here come from a human donor who received a COVID-19 vaccine. Both conserved end residues are part of each CDR3. Fields, in order: J gene, D gene, clone size, V gene, CDR3 protein, CDR3 DNA. D genes are given only for firm matches. The size entry is marked missing in some rows and otherwise reads once, few, many or a size class.

>TRBJ2-2|TRBD1|NA|TRBV6-1
CASKPSGTGVTGELFF
TGTGCCAGCAAACCTTCCGGGACAGGGGTGACCGGGGAGCTGTTTTTT
>TRBJ1-2|TRBD1|NA|TRBV6-1
CASSVRDRGHYGYTF
TGTGCCAGCAGTGTTCGGGACAGGGGACATTATGGCTACACCTTC
>TRBJ2-3|TRBD2|NA|TRBV7-2
CASSTTSGPTDTQYF
TGTGCCAGCAGCACCACTAGCGGGCCCACAGATACGCAGTATTTT
>TRBJ1-1|NA|NA|TRBV7-9
CASSPDRFGAEAFF
TGTGCCAGCAGCCCTGACAGGTTTGGGGCTGAAGCTTTCTTT
>TRBJ2-1|TRBD1|NA|TRBV10-1
CATTGTGGGNEQFF
TGCGCCACCACCGGGACAGGGGGAGGCAATGAGCAGTTCTTC
>TRBJ1-1|NA|NA|TRBV18
CASSPREDMNTEAFF
TGTGCCAGCTCACCAAGGGAGGATATGAACACTGAAGCTTTCTTT
>TRBJ1-2|TRBD1|NA|TRBV24-1
CATSDRSPQGAQGYGYTF
TGTGCCACCAGTGACCGAAGTCCACAGGGGGCCCAAGGCTATGGCTACACCTTC
>TRBJ1-3|NA|NA|TRBV19
CASSIPVPGNTIYF
TGTGCCAGTAGTATACCGGTTCCTGGAAACACCATATATTTT
>TRBJ2-7|NA|once|TRBV4-2
CASSQGSLEQYF
TGTGCCAGCAGCCAAGGGTCCTTAGAGCAGTACTTC
>TRBJ1-2|NA|NA|TRBV6-5
CASSYSPAGVYGYTF
TGTGCCAGCAGTTACTCCCCGGCAGGGGTCTATGGCTACACCTTC
>TRBJ1-6|NA|NA|TRBV19
CASMAGGRNSPLHF
TGTGCCAGCATGGCGGGGGGGAGGAATTCACCCCTCCACTTT
>TRBJ1-6|NA|few|TRBV21-1
CASSKELGSPRSPLHF
TGTGCCAGCAGCAAAGAGTTAGGTTCTCCGAGGTCACCCCTCCACTTT
>TRBJ2-7|TRBD1|NA|TRBV10-3
CAISEYGTGDYEQYF
TGTGCCATCAGTGAGTACGGGACAGGGGACTACGAGCAGTACTTC
>TRBJ1-2|TRBD1|NA|TRBV30
CAWQGAQIYGYTF
TGTGCCTGGCAGGGGGCACAGATCTATGGCTACACCTTC
>TRBJ2-3|NA|NA|TRBV11-2
CASSPSGVGPTQYF
TGTGCCAGCAGCCCCTCCGGGGTAGGACCTACGCAGTATTTT
>TRBJ2-5|TRBD1|NA|TRBV7-9
CASSPYTGGRRTQYF
TGTGCCAGCAGCCCTTATACAGGGGGCCGAAGGACCCAGTACTTC
>TRBJ1-6|TRBD1|NA|TRBV19
CASSRTTGGSYNSPLHF
TGTGCCAGTAGTAGAACTACAGGGGGGTCCTATAATTCACCCCTCCACTTT
>TRBJ1-2|NA|NA|TRBV2
CASRGGARGYTF
TGTGCCAGCAGGGGGGGGGCGCGGGGCTACACCTTC
>TRBJ2-4|NA|NA|TRBV10-3
CAISEGGEVNIQYF
TGTGCCATCAGTGAGGGGGGAGAGGTGAACATTCAGTACTTC
>TRBJ2-2|TRBD1|NA|TRBV6-2/TRBV6-3
CASSYLSGTGTYGGELFF
TGTGCCAGCAGTTATTTGAGCGGGACAGGGACTTATGGCGGGGAGCTGTTTTTT
>TRBJ1-2|NA|NA|TRBV20-1
CSARDRATGLMDYGYTF
TGCAGTGCTAGAGATCGCGCCACGGGGCTGATGGACTATGGCTACACCTTC
>TRBJ1-6|NA|few|TRBV2
CASSEGDFNSPLHF
TGTGCCAGCAGTGAGGGGGATTTTAATTCACCCCTCCACTTT
>TRBJ2-3|NA|NA|TRBV19
CASTPTAHTSTDTQYF
TGTGCCAGTACTCCGACAGCACATACTAGCACAGATACGCAGTATTTT
>TRBJ2-2|NA|NA|TRBV2
CASRTGARNTGELFF
TGTGCCAGCAGAACGGGGGCTAGAAACACCGGGGAGCTGTTTTTT
>TRBJ2-7|NA|few|TRBV19
CASRKIGGDEQYF
TGTGCCAGTAGAAAAATAGGAGGGGACGAGCAGTACTTC
>TRBJ2-2|NA|NA|TRBV7-2
CASSLVGWELFF
TGTGCCAGCAGCTTAGTAGGGTGGGAGCTGTTTTTT
>TRBJ1-5|NA|NA|TRBV6-1
CASSGAGEPNQPQHF
TGTGCCAGCAGTGGGGCAGGGGAGCCCAATCAGCCCCAGCATTTT
>TRBJ2-2|NA|NA|TRBV5-1
CASSLETGVTGELFF
TGCGCCAGCAGCTTAGAGACCGGGGTTACCGGGGAGCTGTTTTTT
>TRBJ2-3|TRBD2|once|TRBV3-1
CASSLLGLGADTQYF
TGTGCCAGCAGCCTCTTGGGACTAGGCGCAGATACGCAGTATTTT
>TRBJ2-7|TRBD2|NA|TRBV6-2/TRBV6-3
CASSRPGLAGENSYEQYF
TGTGCCAGCAGTCGACCGGGACTAGCGGGGGAAAACTCCTACGAGCAGTACTTC
>TRBJ1-5|TRBD1|NA|TRBV23-1
CASSREGARDNQPQHF
TGCGCCAGCAGTCGAGAGGGGGCGAGGGACAATCAGCCCCAGCATTTT
>TRBJ2-7|NA|NA|TRBV2
CAGRGFYEQYF
TGTGCCGGCCGGGGCTTCTACGAGCAGTACTTC
>TRBJ1-2|NA|NA|TRBV10-3
CAISERRRLDGYTF
TGTGCCATCAGTGAGCGGAGAAGGCTCGATGGCTACACCTTC
>TRBJ2-3|TRBD1|NA|TRBV27
CASSRRGTGEPDTQYF
TGTGCCAGCAGCCGGCGGGGGACAGGGGAACCCGATACGCAGTATTTT
>TRBJ2-1|NA|NA|TRBV20-1
CSARLAANNEQFF
TGCAGTGCTAGATTAGCGGCTAACAATGAGCAGTTCTTC
>TRBJ2-7|TRBD1|NA|TRBV20-1
CSARDRQRINEQYF
TGCAGTGCGAGGGACAGGCAAAGGATTAACGAGCAGTACTTC
>TRBJ1-1|TRBD1|once|TRBV6-5
CASSYSDRGWTEAFF
TGTGCCAGCAGTTACTCGGACAGGGGGTGGACTGAAGCTTTCTTT
>TRBJ1-3|NA|NA|TRBV7-9
CASSLLGSGNTIYF
TGTGCCAGCAGCTTACTGGGTTCTGGAAACACCATATATTTT
>TRBJ2-7|TRBD1|NA|TRBV6-1
CASSEMGWGTGAYEQYF
TGTGCCAGCAGTGAAATGGGATGGGGGACAGGGGCCTACGAGCAGTACTTC
>TRBJ2-2|TRBD1|NA|TRBV24-1
CATSGSIQGASGELFF
TGTGCCACCAGTGGGTCGATCCAGGGGGCGTCCGGGGAGCTGTTTTTT
>TRBJ2-3|TRBD1|NA|TRBV30
CAWSRGIGGHTDTQYF
TGTGCCTGGAGCCGGGGTATAGGGGGCCACACAGATACGCAGTATTTT
>TRBJ1-4|NA|NA|TRBV20-1
CSARFRDSNEKLFF
TGCAGTGCTAGGTTCCGGGACTCTAATGAAAAACTGTTTTTT
>TRBJ1-2|NA|NA|TRBV7-9
CARSPSTYPSGYTF
TGTGCCAGAAGCCCATCCACTTACCCGAGTGGCTACACCTTC
>TRBJ2-1|NA|NA|TRBV5-1
CASSQAGTSYNEQFF
TGCGCCAGCAGCCAGGCCGGGACTTCCTACAATGAGCAGTTCTTC
>TRBJ1-2|NA|few|TRBV9
CASSRDNYGYTF
TGTGCCAGCTCCCGGGACAACTATGGCTACACCTTC